This T cell receptor (beta chain) was documented in a study of T cells in tumors after PD-1 blockade. Germline-derived CDR1 and CDR2 are SNHLY and FYNNEI. This CDR3 comprises 16 residues. The V end lost 3 bases, the J end lost 5 bases, and 20 bases lay between the germline ends. Measured with immunoSEQ multiplex PCR; TCRdb has only the in-frame clones, and not every one. The table has 55,000 to 70,000 clones, around 77% seen once; the top ten hold 13%. V gene TRBV2 combines with J gene TRBJ2-7; tentative D call: TRBD1 (5 bases). The source is a human donor with basal cell carcinoma. This specimen was PBMCs, taken before anti-PD-1 treatment. As DNA, the CDR3 is TGTGCCAGCAGTGAGCCAGGAGCCGACAGTTCAAACGAGCAGTACTTC. Translating it yields CASSEPGADSSNEQYF.